Each of the 16 T cell receptor beta chains below was sequenced from the same sample in a study of blood T cell repertoires in COVID-19. Sequenced by immunoSEQ multiplex PCR; TCRdb stores in-frame clones only, minus some. Here the sample spans around 300,000 clones, 89% being singletons. Sequencing was done on a sample of PBMCs or T cells enriched from blood (not recorded which). Receptors were obtained from a woman aged 60-75 years who had recovered from COVID-19.

This chain links TRBV28 with TRBJ2-1; 9 nucleotides line up with TRBD2. This CDR3 spans 15 amino acids. The germline gives CDR1 MDHEN, CDR2 SYDVKM. V shed 5 bases and J 8 bases; nucleotides not matched to a gene: 10. The CDR3 bases are TGTGCCAGCAGTCCCCAGGTAGCGGGAGTGGATGAGCAGTTCTTC. Amino acids: CASSPQVAGVDEQFF.

The chain recombines TRBV11-2 with TRBJ1-4, with D hard to call. Trimming pared 2 bases from V and 0 bases from J, leaving 7 bases between. The CDR3 loop spans 15 amino acids. Germline V lookup: CDR1 SGHAT, CDR2 FQNNGV. The DNA for the CDR3 is TGTGCCAGCAGCTTACTCGGGACAACTAATGAAAAACTGTTTTTT. Translating gives CASSLLGTTNEKLFF.

This chain connects TRBV7-3 to TRBJ1-2; unclear D gene. V lost 3 bases, J lost 1 base, and 6 bases lay in between. CDR3 length: 13 residues. CDR1 is SGHTA, CDR2 FQGTGA, per germline. The CDR3 sequence: CASSLNSNYGYTF. CDR3 in DNA: TGTGCCAGCAGCTTGAACAGTAACTATGGCTACACCTTC.

This clone was detected only once. The V gene is TRBV12-3 or TRBV12-4, the J gene TRBJ2-3; D remains ambiguous. V was shortened by 5 bases and J by 2 bases, with 5 bases between the two germline ends. This CDR3 is 12 amino acids long. This CDR3 is CASSPYTDTQYF. For the CDR3, the DNA is TGTGCCAGCAGTCCGTACACAGATACGCAGTATTTT.

This clone was counted only a few times. This chain uses TRBV11-2 with TRBJ1-6, with TRBD1 matching over 7 bases. Losses at the gene ends were 3 bases for V and 10 bases for J; bases not matched to a gene: 9. The CDR3 loop spans 15 amino acids. Looked up from germline, CDR1 is SGHAT and CDR2 is FQNNGV. The CDR3 is CASSFVQTGWSPLHF. The CDR3 coding sequence is TGTGCCAGCAGCTTCGTTCAGACAGGGTGGTCACCCCTCCACTTT.

The table lists this clone with a few counts. The V and J genes are TRBV10-2 and TRBJ1-6; 9 positions agree with TRBD1. The CDR3 spans 14 residues. J gave up 7 bases and V 8 bases, and 6 bases lay outside the gene matches. Germline V lookup: CDR1 WSHSY, CDR2 SAAADI. In DNA form, the CDR3 reads TGCGCCAGCGGGGGACAGGGCAAAAATTCACCCCTCCACTTT. It specifies CASGGQGKNSPLHF.

The chain links TRBV21-1 to TRBJ1-2; TRBD1 reflects the table's D call only, with no check against the DNA. TRBV21-1 is labeled a pseudogene. The CDR3 runs to 18 residues. CDR3 region: CASSKARQSHSSNYGYTF. As DNA, the CDR3 is TGTGCCAGCAGCAAAGCTCGACAGTCTCACTCTTCTAACTATGGCTACACCTTC.

The chain recombines TRBV11-2 with TRBJ2-1; the match to TRBD2 covers 10 bases. CDR1 and CDR2 from the germline V gene are SGHAT and FQNNGV. CDR3 length equals 14 residues. Trimming at V came to 5 bases and at J to 8 bases, leaving 6 bases not matched to a gene. The CDR3 sequence is CASSISGGAYEQFF. The CDR3 region has the DNA TGTGCCAGCAGCATCAGCGGGGGGGCCTATGAGCAGTTCTTC.

This chain uses TRBV6-5 with TRBJ2-1; 8 bases are shared with TRBD2. Trimming cost V 9 bases and J 7 bases; bases outside gene matches: 11. This CDR3 is 14 amino acids long. The germline gives CDR1 MNHEY, CDR2 SVGAGI. As DNA, the CDR3 is TGTGCCAGTCGCGGGGGGAGTCTAGGAAATGAGCAGTTCTTC. It yields the protein CASRGGSLGNEQFF.

The chain links TRBV2 to TRBJ1-1; tentative D call: TRBD1 (6 bases). V lost 9 bases to trimming and J lost 0 bases, with 14 bases between them. CDR3 length equals 14 residues. The germline gives CDR1 SNHLY, CDR2 FYNNEI. The CDR3: CASNSGQLNTEAFF. The CDR3 coding sequence is TGTGCCAGTAATTCGGGACAATTGAACACTGAAGCTTTCTTT.

This chain connects TRBV18 to TRBJ1-4; a possible D gene is TRBD1 (5 bases). The CDR3 loop spans 14 amino acids. V was cut by 2 bases and J by 3 bases, with 7 bases left in between. Germline CDR1 and CDR2: KGHSH and LQKENI. Here the CDR3 reads CASSPSGSNEKLFF. DNA of the CDR3: TGTGCCAGCTCACCATCAGGGTCTAATGAAAAACTGTTTTTT.

The chain couples TRBV28 to TRBJ1-2; tentative D call: TRBD1 (6 bases). The germline CDR1 and CDR2 sequences are MDHEN and SYDVKM. Trimming took 1 base from V and 4 from J, leaving 13 bases between them. This CDR3 region has 15 residues. The CDR3 sequence: CASSLYREGTYGYTF. In DNA form, the CDR3 reads TGTGCCAGCAGTTTATACAGGGAGGGGACCTATGGCTACACCTTC.

This chain joins TRBV10-3 and TRBJ1-3; D uncertain. Trimming took 10 bases from V and 2 from J, leaving 12 bases between them. The germline gives CDR1 ENHRY, CDR2 SYGVKD. This CDR3 has 13 residues. The CDR3 DNA is TGTGCCACGAGCTTGGGAGCTGGAAACACCATATATTTT. It is translated as CATSLGAGNTIYF.

The V gene is TRBV30, the J gene TRBJ1-5, with D unclear. V dropped 2 bases and J dropped 2 bases, with 10 bases sitting between them. The CDR3 runs to 14 residues. Germline V gene data show CDR1 as GTSNPN and CDR2 as SVGIG (reference sequence). The CDR3 DNA sequence: TGTGCCTGGAGTTCTGGGAGGGGCAATCAGCCCCAGCATTTT. This translates into CAWSSGRGNQPQHF. The whole variable domain, filled in from reference TRBV30 and TRBJ1-5, reads SQTIHQWPATLVQPVGSPLSLECTVEGTSNPNLYWYRQAAGRGLQLLFYSVGIGQISSEVPQNLSASRPQDRQFILSSKKLLLSDSGFYLCAWSSGRGNQPQHFGDGTRLSIL.

This sequence joins TRBV10-3 and TRBJ1-5; TRBD1 is a possible D gene (5 bases). The CDR3 has 15 amino acids. V was shortened by 0 bases and J by 6 bases, with 12 bases between the two germline ends. CDR1 and CDR2 (germline): ENHRY, SYGVKD. The CDR3 loop reads CAISESGGAVQPQHF. CDR3 DNA sequence: TGTGCCATCAGTGAGTCTGGAGGGGCGGTTCAGCCCCAGCATTTT.

The V gene is TRBV9, the J gene TRBJ2-3, with no clear D. The length of the CDR3 is 13 residues. V was shortened by 4 bases and J by 1 base, with 7 bases between the two germline ends. Germline CDR1 and CDR2: SGDLS and YYNGEE. CDR3 in amino acids: CASSPFGTDTQYF. The CDR3 DNA sequence: TGTGCCAGCAGCCCCTTTGGCACAGATACGCAGTATTTT.